One sample yielded the 24 T cell receptor beta chains listed below, sequenced in a study of cytotoxic CD8 clonotypes in ibrutinib-treated CLL. Generated by immunoSEQ multiplex PCR, the TCRdb table keeps only in-frame clones and is missing some. The repertoire has approximately 190,000 clones, 79% of them found once; the top ten carry approximately 10%. The sequencing used PBMCs, collected after 12 months of ibrutinib treatment. The receptors originated from a human donor with chronic lymphocytic leukemia.

The V gene is TRBV9, the J gene TRBJ2-3; no reliable D call. This CDR3 spans 15 amino acids. The V end was cut by 0 bases, the J end by 2 bases, with 10 bases between. Germline loops: CDR1 SGDLS, CDR2 YYNGEE. The CDR3 spells CASSVGLELTDTQYF. CDR3 DNA sequence: TGTGCCAGCAGCGTAGGCCTTGAACTCACAGATACGCAGTATTTT. Complete variable domain (other parts from reference TRBV9 and TRBJ2-3): DSGVTQTPKHLITATGQRVTLRCSPRSGDLSVYWYQQSLDQGLQFLIQYYNGEERAKGNILERFSAQQFPDLHSELNLSSLELGDSALYFCASSVGLELTDTQYFGPGTRLTVL.

CDR3 residues: CSVEELFTDTQYF. CDR3 nucleotide sequence: TGCAGCGTTGAGGAATTATTCACAGATACGCAGTATTTT. The chain recombines TRBV29-1 with TRBJ2-3; the D is unclear. This CDR3 comprises 13 residues. V shed 3 bases and J shed 2 bases, with 9 bases lying between them. CDR1 is SQVTM, CDR2 ANQGSEA, per germline.

The rearrangement uses TRBV19 and TRBJ1-2; the D is unclear. The germline V gene encodes CDR1 LNHDA and CDR2 SQIVND (reference sequence). V lost 4 bases, J lost 5 bases, and 11 bases lay in between. This CDR3 contains 13 residues. Here the CDR3 reads CASSTGVVYGYTF. As DNA, the CDR3 is TGTGCCAGTAGTACGGGAGTAGTGTATGGCTACACCTTC.

The chain employs TRBV6-4 and TRBJ2-3; 10 nucleotides line up with TRBD2. The J segment lost 3 bases and the V segment lost 8 bases, leaving 5 bases of the junction unmatched. Germline CDR1 and CDR2: MRHNA and SNTAGT. This CDR3 spans 14 amino acids. The CDR3 nucleotides are TGTGCCAGCCCCCTAGCGGGGGTGACAGATACGCAGTATTTT. Translating it yields CASPLAGVTDTQYF.

J is TRBJ1-1 and V is TRBV6-5; D is uncertain. This CDR3 has 11 residues. Per germline, CDR1 MNHEY and CDR2 SVGAGI. V lost 1 base and J lost 8, with 5 bases in between. For the CDR3, the DNA is TGTGCCAGCAGTTACTTGGCGGAAGCTTTCTTT. Translated: CASSYLAEAFF.

A note on this clone: The sample has other DNA sequences that encode this CDR3 too. The rearrangement joins TRBV2 to TRBJ1-2; TRBD1 might be the D (5 bases). The CDR3 sequence is 14 residues long. CDR1 and CDR2 from the germline V gene are SNHLY and FYNNEI. V was cut by 6 bases and J by 7 bases, with 18 bases left in between. The CDR3 nucleotides read TGTGCCAGCAGCGAGGGTAGGGACCGCGCTGGCTACACCTTC. Translating it yields CASSEGRDRAGYTF.

This clone came up once. This chain links TRBV9 with TRBJ1-1; weak D call: TRBD1 (6 bases). CDR1 and CDR2 (germline): SGDLS, YYNGEE. Trimming shortened V by 5 bases and J by 4 bases, and 12 bases separated the two germline ends. This CDR3 has 13 amino acids. The CDR3 is CASSNRDGTEAFF. CDR3 bases: TGTGCCAGCAGTAACAGGGATGGCACTGAAGCTTTCTTT.

As DNA, the CDR3 is TGTGCCAGCTCACTCCCCGGGACTTTGCAGAGTGAGCAGTTCTTC. Its protein product is CASSLPGTLQSEQFF. This sequence joins TRBV18 and TRBJ2-1; tentatively, D is TRBD2 (6 bases). Germline assignment: CDR1 KGHSH and CDR2 LQKENI. The CDR3 is 15 residues long. The germline V and J ends were trimmed by 4 bases and 9 bases, with 19 bases remaining between them.

The CDR3 bases are TGTGCCACCAGCAGAGCGGGTACGGGTCAGCCCCAGCATTTT. Translated, it gives CATSRAGTGQPQHF. V gene TRBV15 combines with J gene TRBJ1-5; no firm D call. The germline gives CDR1 LNHNV, CDR2 YYDKDF (reference sequence). This CDR3 has 14 residues. The V and J ends lost 1 base and 6 bases respectively, with 10 bases between them.

The CDR3 sequence is CASSSHRVSGNTIYF. The CDR3 DNA reads as TGTGCCAGCAGCTCACACAGGGTCTCTGGAAACACCATATATTTT. The V gene is TRBV13, the J gene TRBJ1-3, with a tentative D call TRBD1 (6 bases). CDR1 is PRHDT, CDR2 FYEKMQ, per germline (reference sequence). V dropped 4 bases and J dropped 0 bases, with 10 bases sitting between them. The CDR3 loop spans 15 amino acids.

V gene TRBV5-1 combines with J gene TRBJ2-6, with D perhaps given as TRBD1 or TRBD2 (5 bases each). The CDR3 is 16 residues long. V was trimmed by 2 bases and J by 0 bases, leaving 9 bases between them. Looked up from germline, CDR1 is SGHRS and CDR2 is YFSETQ. In DNA, the CDR3 is TGCGCCAGCAGCTTCGGGGCCTTCTCTGGGGCCAACGTCCTGACTTTC. The encoded protein is CASSFGAFSGANVLTF.

The rearrangement joins TRBV28 to TRBJ1-1; TRBD1 might be the D (6 bases). V lost 5 bases and J 5 bases, leaving 18 bases between the germline ends. Germline CDR1 reads MDHEN; CDR2 reads SYDVKM. The CDR3 runs 15 residues. CDR3 protein: CASSPRGLLDTEAFF. The DNA of the CDR3 is TGTGCCAGCAGTCCCAGGGGTTTACTAGATACTGAAGCTTTCTTT. The full variable domain, rest sourced from reference TRBV28 and TRBJ1-1, is DVKVTQSSRYLVKRTGEKVFLECVQDMDHENMFWYRQDPGLGLRLIYFSYDVKMKEKGDIPEGYSVSREKKERFSLILESASTNQTSMYLCASSPRGLLDTEAFFGQGTRLTVV.

V gene TRBV27 combines with J gene TRBJ2-7; D remains unclear. Deletions cut 1 base from V and 5 bases from J, with 9 bases between. The CDR3 runs 13 residues. Germline loops: CDR1 MNHEY, CDR2 SMNVEV (reference sequence). Here the CDR3 DNA reads TGTGCCAGCAGTTTATTCTGGGCCCACGAGCAGTACTTC. Translated, it gives CASSLFWAHEQYF.

This clone was detected only a few times. The rearrangement joins TRBV11-3 to TRBJ2-2; TRBD2 is a possible D gene (5 bases). This CDR3 is built from 14 residues. The germline CDR1 and CDR2 sequences are SGHNT and YENEEA. The germline V and J ends were trimmed by 1 base and 5 bases, with 8 bases remaining between them. This chain's CDR3 is CASSLAWETGELFF. The DNA of the CDR3 is TGTGCCAGCAGCTTAGCCTGGGAGACCGGGGAGCTGTTTTTT.

Of note for this clone: One junction end does not reproduce the germline sequence, and a read error may be involved. The V and J genes are TRBV7-7 and TRBJ2-7; the D gene is possibly TRBD1 (5 bases). Germline V gene data show CDR1 as SSHAT and CDR2 as FNYEAQ (reference sequence). The length of the CDR3 is 13 residues. CDR3 bases: TGTGCTAGCAGCTTAGCTACAGGTTACGAGCAGTACTTC. Protein product: CASSLATGYEQYF.

Comment on this clone: The identical CDR3 is also encoded by other nucleotide sequences in the sample. V usage is TRBV27 and J usage is TRBJ2-2; D unresolved. The CDR3 is 14 residues long. Trimming pared 4 bases from V and 0 bases from J, leaving 6 bases between. From germline, CDR1 is MNHEY and CDR2 SMNVEV (reference sequence). CDR3 nucleotide sequence: TGTGCCAGCAGTTCGTTGGCGAACACCGGGGAGCTGTTTTTT. It specifies CASSSLANTGELFF.

In its sample, this clone was seen once. In the same sample, other DNA sequences code for this CDR3. This chain links TRBV6-5 with TRBJ2-7; D unclear. V was clipped by 0 bases and J by 0 bases, with 6 bases between them. Germline assignment: CDR1 MNHEY and CDR2 SVGAGI. The CDR3 has 14 amino acids. DNA for the CDR3: TGTGCCAGCAGTTACTCGGGCAGCTCCTACGAGCAGTACTTC. This codes for CASSYSGSSYEQYF.

The sample holds a few counts of this clone. The chain recombines TRBV27 with TRBJ2-7, with D uncertain. In germline, CDR1 is MNHEY, CDR2 SMNVEV (reference sequence). Trimming removed 6 bases at V and 0 bases at J, with 15 bases between. The CDR3 sequence is 15 residues long. The CDR3 spells CASRTADRSSYEQYF. The CDR3 DNA sequence: TGTGCCAGCAGAACAGCCGATCGGAGCTCCTACGAGCAGTACTTC.

This chain connects TRBV29-1 to TRBJ2-3, with no clear D. Deletions cut 3 bases from V and 0 bases from J, with 7 bases between. Per germline, CDR1 SQVTM and CDR2 ANQGSEA. CDR3 length equals 13 residues. CDR3 nucleotides: TGCAGCGTTGATTTTGCGAGCACAGATACGCAGTATTTT. Translating gives CSVDFASTDTQYF.

The J gene is TRBJ2-1, the V gene TRBV7-3, with 9 bases matching TRBD2. With V trimmed by 6 bases and J by 9 bases, 12 bases remained unmatched. Germline values: CDR1 SGHTA, CDR2 FQGTGA. The CDR3 length is 15 residues. The CDR3 is CASSPAGLAIGEQFF. DNA of the CDR3: TGTGCCAGCAGTCCAGCGGGACTAGCCATTGGTGAGCAGTTCTTC.

The chain recombines TRBV6-5 with TRBJ1-3, with TRBD1 identical over 8 bases. The CDR3 has 16 residues. Per the germline V gene, CDR1 is MNHEY and CDR2 is SVGAGI. Unmatched junction bases numbered 7, after V lost 0 bases and J lost 6 bases. This chain's CDR3 is CASSYSGTGPLNTIYF. CDR3 coding DNA: TGTGCCAGCAGTTACTCCGGGACAGGACCGTTAAACACCATATATTTT.

The chain combines TRBV27 with TRBJ2-5; D might be TRBD2 (6 bases). This CDR3 has 15 residues. Trimming took 6 bases from V and 6 from J, leaving 20 bases between them. Germline lookup yields CDR1 MNHEY and CDR2 SMNVEV (reference sequence). For the CDR3, the DNA is TGTGCCAGCAGGCCACTAGCCCTCGATTGGAAGACCCAGTACTTC. Translated, it gives CASRPLALDWKTQYF.

This rearrangement joins TRBV5-6 to TRBJ1-4; 7 nucleotides align to TRBD1. Germline CDR1 and CDR2: SGHDT and YYEEEE. V was pared by 2 bases and J by 5 bases, with 3 bases of the junction left unmatched. The CDR3 contains 14 residues. The CDR3 loop is CASSFRGTNEKLFF. CDR3 in DNA: TGTGCCAGCAGCTTCAGGGGGACAAATGAAAAACTGTTTTTT.

The V gene is TRBV7-9, the J gene TRBJ2-2; 7 positions agree with TRBD2. This CDR3 is 15 amino acids long. Germline V gives CDR1 SEHNR, CDR2 FQNEAQ (reference sequence). V shed 7 bases and J 3 bases; nucleotides not matched to a gene: 8. The CDR3 DNA follows: TGTGCCAGCAACCTTTGGGGGAGGGACACCGGGGAGCTGTTTTTT. Protein product: CASNLWGRDTGELFF. Full variable domain (outside the CDR3, taken from reference TRBV7-9 and TRBJ2-2): DTGVSQNPRHKITKRGQNVTFRCDPISEHNRLYWYRQTLGQGPEFLTYFQNEAQLEKSRLLSDRFSAERPKGSFSTLEIQRTEQGDSAMYLCASNLWGRDTGELFFGEGSRLTVL.